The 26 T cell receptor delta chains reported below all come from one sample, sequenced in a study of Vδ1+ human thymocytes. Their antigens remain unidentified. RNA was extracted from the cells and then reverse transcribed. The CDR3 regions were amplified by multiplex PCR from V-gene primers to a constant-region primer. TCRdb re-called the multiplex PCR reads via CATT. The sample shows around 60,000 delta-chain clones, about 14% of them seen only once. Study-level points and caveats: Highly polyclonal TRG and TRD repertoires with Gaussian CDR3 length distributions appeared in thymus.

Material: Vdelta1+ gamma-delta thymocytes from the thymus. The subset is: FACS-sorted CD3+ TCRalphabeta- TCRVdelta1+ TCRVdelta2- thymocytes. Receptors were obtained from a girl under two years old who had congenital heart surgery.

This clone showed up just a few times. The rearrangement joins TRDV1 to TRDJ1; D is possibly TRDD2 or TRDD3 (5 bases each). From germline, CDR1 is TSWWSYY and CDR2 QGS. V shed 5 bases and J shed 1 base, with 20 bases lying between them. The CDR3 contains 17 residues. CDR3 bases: TGTGCTCTTGGGAGCCCTACGGTCGCTGGGACCACCGATAAACTCATCTTT. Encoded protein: CALGSPTVAGTTDKLIF.

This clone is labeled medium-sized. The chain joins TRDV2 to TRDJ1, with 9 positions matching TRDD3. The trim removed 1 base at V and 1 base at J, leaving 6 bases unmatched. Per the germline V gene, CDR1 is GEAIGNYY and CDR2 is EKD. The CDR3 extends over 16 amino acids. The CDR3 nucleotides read TGTGCCTGTGACACTACTGGGGGAGAGACCACCGATAAACTCATCTTT. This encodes CACDTTGGETTDKLIF.

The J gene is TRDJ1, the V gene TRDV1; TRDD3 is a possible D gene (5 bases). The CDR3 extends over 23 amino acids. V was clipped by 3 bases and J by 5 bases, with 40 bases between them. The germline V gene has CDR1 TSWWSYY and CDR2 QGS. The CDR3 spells CALGETRVPGLSFRDVGTDKLIF. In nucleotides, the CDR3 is TGTGCTCTTGGGGAGACTAGGGTTCCCGGGCTCAGCTTCAGGGATGTAGGTACGGATAAACTCATCTTT.

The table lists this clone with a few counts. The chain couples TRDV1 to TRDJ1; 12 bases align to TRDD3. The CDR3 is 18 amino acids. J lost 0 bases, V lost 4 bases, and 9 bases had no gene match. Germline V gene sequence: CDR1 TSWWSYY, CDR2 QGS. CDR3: CALGVQPWGIRDTDKLIF. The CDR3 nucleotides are TGTGCTCTTGGGGTACAACCCTGGGGGATACGGGACACCGATAAACTCATCTTT.

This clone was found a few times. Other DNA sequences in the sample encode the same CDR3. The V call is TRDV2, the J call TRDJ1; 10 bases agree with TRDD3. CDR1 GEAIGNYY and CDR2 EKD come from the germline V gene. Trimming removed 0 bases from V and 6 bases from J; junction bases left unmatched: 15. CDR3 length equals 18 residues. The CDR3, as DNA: TGTGCCTGTGACACCCCAGGTACTGGGGGATTATATGGCTATAAACTCATCTTT. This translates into CACDTPGTGGLYGYKLIF.

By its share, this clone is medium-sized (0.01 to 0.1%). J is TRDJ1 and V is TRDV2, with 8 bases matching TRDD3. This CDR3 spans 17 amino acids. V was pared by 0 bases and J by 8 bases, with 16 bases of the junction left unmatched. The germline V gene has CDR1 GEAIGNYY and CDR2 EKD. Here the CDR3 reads CACDTETGWGISGKLIF. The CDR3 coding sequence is TGTGCCTGTGACACCGAGACTGGATGGGGGATCAGCGGCAAACTCATCTTT.

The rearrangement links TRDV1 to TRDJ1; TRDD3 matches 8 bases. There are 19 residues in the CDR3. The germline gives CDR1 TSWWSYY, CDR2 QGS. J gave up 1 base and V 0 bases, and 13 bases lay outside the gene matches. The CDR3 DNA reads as TGTGCTCTTGGGGAACTAGTCCCCCTATGGGGATACCGCACCGATAAACTCATCTTT. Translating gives CALGELVPLWGYRTDKLIF.

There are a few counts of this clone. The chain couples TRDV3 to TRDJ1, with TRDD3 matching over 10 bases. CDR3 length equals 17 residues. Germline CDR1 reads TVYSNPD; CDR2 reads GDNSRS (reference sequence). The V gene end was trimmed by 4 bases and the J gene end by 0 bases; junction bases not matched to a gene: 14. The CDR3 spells CAWTSGGDTLYTDKLIF. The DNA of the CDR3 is TGTGCCTGGACATCCGGGGGGGATACGCTTTACACCGATAAACTCATCTTT.

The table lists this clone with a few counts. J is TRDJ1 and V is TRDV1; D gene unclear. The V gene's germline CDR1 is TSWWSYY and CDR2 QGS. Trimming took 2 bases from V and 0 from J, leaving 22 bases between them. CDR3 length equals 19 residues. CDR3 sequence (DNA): TGTGCTCTTGGGGAATGCTCTCTCGACCCATCATGGTACACCGATAAACTCATCTTT. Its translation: CALGECSLDPSWYTDKLIF.

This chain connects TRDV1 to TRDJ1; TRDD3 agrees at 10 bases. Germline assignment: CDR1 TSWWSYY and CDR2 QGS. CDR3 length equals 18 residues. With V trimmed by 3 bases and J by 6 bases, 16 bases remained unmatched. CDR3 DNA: TGTGCTCTTGGGGATGCCCCTACCATGGTGGGGGATACCCATAAACTCATCTTT. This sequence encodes CALGDAPTMVGDTHKLIF.

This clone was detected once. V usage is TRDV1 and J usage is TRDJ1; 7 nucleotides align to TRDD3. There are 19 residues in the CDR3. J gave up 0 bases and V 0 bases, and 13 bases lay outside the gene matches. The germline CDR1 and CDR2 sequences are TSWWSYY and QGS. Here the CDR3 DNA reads TGTGCTCTTGGGGAACTTCCACGGGGACTGGGGTGGTACACCGATAAACTCATCTTT. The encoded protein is CALGELPRGLGWYTDKLIF.

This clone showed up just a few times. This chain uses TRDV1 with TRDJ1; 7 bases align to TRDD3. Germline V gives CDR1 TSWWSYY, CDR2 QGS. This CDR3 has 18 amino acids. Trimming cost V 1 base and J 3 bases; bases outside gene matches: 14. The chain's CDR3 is CALGERLMFLGGPDKLIF. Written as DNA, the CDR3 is TGTGCTCTTGGGGAACGACTTATGTTTCTGGGGGGCCCCGATAAACTCATCTTT.

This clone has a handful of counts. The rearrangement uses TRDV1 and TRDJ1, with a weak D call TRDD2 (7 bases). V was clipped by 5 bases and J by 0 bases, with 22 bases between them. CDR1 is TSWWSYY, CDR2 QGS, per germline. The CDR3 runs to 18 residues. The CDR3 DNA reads TGTGCTCTTGGGTTCCTACTGGGAGGGAATCCTTACACCGATAAACTCATCTTT. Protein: CALGFLLGGNPYTDKLIF.

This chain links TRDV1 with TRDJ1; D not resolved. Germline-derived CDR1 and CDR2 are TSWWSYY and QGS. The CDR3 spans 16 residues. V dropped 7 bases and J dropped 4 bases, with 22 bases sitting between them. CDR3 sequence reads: CALARSLESRDDKLIF. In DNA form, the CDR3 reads TGTGCTCTTGCGAGGTCGCTTGAATCGCGTGACGATAAACTCATCTTT.

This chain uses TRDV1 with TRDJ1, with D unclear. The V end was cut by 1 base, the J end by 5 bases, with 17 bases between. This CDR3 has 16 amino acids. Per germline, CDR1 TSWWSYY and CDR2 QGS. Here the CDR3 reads CALGERDSIPKDKLIF. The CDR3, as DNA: TGTGCTCTTGGGGAACGGGACTCCATACCCAAGGATAAACTCATCTTT.

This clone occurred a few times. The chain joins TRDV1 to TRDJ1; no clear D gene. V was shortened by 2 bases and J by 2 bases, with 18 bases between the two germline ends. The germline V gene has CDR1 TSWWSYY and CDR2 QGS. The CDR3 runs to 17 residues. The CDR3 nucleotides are TGTGCTCTTGGGGAATCGTCCCCATGGACCCGGACCGATAAACTCATCTTT. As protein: CALGESSPWTRTDKLIF.

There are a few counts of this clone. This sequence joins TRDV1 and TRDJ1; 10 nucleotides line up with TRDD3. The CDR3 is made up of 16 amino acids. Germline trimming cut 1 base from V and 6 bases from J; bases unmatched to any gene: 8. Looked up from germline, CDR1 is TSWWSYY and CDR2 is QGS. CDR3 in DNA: TGTGCTCTTGGGGAACCTGACAGCTGGGGGATAAATAAACTCATCTTT. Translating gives CALGEPDSWGINKLIF.

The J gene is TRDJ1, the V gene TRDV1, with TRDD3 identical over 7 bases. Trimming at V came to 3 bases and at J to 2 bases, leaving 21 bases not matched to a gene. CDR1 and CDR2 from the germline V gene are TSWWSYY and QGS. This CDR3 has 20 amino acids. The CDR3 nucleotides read TGTGCTCTTGGGGACGACTACGCTACGCCCGGGGGGGGGATGACCGATAAACTCATCTTT. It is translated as CALGDDYATPGGGMTDKLIF.

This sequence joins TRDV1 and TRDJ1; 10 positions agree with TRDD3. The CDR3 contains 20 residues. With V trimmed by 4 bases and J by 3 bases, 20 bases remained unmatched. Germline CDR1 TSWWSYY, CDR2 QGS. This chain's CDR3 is CALGGRRQYSTGGSADKLIF. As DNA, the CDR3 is TGTGCTCTTGGGGGACGGAGACAGTACTCGACTGGGGGATCGGCCGATAAACTCATCTTT.

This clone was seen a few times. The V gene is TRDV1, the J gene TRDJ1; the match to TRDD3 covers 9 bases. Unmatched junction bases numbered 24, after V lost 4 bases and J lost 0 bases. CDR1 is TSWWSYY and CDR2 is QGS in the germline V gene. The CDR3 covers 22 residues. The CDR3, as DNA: TGTGCTCTTGGGGGGACCTGGATTACCCTCTCGAGGGGGATACCCCACACCGATAAACTCATCTTT. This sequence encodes CALGGTWITLSRGIPHTDKLIF.

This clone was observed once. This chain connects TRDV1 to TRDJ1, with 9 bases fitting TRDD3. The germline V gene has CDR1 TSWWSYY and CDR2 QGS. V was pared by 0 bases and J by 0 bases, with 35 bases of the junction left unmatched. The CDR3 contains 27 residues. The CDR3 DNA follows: TGTGCTCTTGGGGAACTATGGTCCTCGTTCCCTCATACTGGGGGAGCCTCAACCCACCCGTACACCGATAAACTCATCTTT. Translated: CALGELWSSFPHTGGASTHPYTDKLIF.

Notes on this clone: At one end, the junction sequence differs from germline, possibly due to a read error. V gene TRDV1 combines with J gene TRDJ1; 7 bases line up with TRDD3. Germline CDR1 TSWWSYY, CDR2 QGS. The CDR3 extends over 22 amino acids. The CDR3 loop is CALGERFSRTGDLKKNTDKLIF. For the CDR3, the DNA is TGTGCTCTTGGCGAACGATTTTCCCGTACTGGGGATCTCAAAAAAAACACCGATAAACTCATCTTT.

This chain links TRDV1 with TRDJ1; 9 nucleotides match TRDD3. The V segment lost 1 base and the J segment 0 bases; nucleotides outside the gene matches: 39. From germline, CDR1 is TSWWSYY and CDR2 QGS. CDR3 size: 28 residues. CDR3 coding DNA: TGTGCTCTTGGGGAACAGCCCTTCTTCATCACCCTCCCTCATACTGGGGGACAACTCACACCGTACACCGATAAACTCATCTTT. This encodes CALGEQPFFITLPHTGGQLTPYTDKLIF.

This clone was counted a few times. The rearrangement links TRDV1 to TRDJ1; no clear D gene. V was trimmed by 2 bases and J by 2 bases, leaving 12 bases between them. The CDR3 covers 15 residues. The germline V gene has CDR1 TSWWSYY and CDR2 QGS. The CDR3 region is CALGESFSGTDKLIF. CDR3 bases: TGTGCTCTTGGGGAAAGCTTCTCGGGGACCGATAAACTCATCTTT.

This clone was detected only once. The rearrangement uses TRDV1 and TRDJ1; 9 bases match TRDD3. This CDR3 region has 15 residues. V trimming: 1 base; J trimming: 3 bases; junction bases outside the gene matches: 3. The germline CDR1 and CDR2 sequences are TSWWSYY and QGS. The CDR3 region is CALGEPGIRSDKLIF. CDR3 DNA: TGTGCTCTTGGGGAACCGGGGATACGATCCGATAAACTCATCTTT.

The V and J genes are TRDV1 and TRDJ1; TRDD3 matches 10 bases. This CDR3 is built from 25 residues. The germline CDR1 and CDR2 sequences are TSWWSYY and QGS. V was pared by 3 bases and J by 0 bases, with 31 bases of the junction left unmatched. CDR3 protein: CALGDSFYVYPWGIHSPEYTDKLIF. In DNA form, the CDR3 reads TGTGCTCTTGGGGACTCCTTCTACGTATACCCGTGGGGGATACACTCTCCGGAGTACACCGATAAACTCATCTTT.